This is a list of T cell receptor beta chains from one sample in a study of OX40 agonist ivuxolimab in advanced cancers. Here immunoSEQ multiplex PCR was the method, and the copy in TCRdb shows in-frame clones only, minus some. The table includes tens of thousands of clones, around 90% detected once. Sample: CD4+ or CD8+ T cells sorted from blood, taken in a trial of the OX40 agonist ivuxolimab. The receptors were gathered from an adult with an advanced solid tumor such as melanoma, head and neck, liver or kidney cancer. Both conserved end residues are part of each CDR3. Each record gives: clone size, V gene, D gene, J gene, CDR3 DNA, CDR3 protein. D genes are given only for firm matches. Size is omitted from some rows. Given values are once, few, many or a class for expanded clones.

abundance: NA
v_gene: TRBV30
d_gene: TRBD1
j_gene: TRBJ1-1
CDR3nt: TGTGCCTGGAGTAGTTCTGGGACAGGGAGGAACACTGAAGCTTTCTTT
CDR3aa: CAWSSSGTGRNTEAFF

abundance: NA
v_gene: TRBV5-1
d_gene: TRBD1
j_gene: TRBJ1-1
CDR3nt: TGCGCCAGCAGCTACCAGGGGGAGAGCACTGAAGCTTTCTTT
CDR3aa: CASSYQGESTEAFF

abundance: NA
v_gene: TRBV5-1
d_gene: NA
j_gene: TRBJ2-3
CDR3nt: TGCGCCAGCAGCTTGGAAGCGTCGGATACGCAGTATTTT
CDR3aa: CASSLEASDTQYF

abundance: NA
v_gene: TRBV15
d_gene: NA
j_gene: TRBJ2-7
CDR3nt: TGTGCCACCAGCAGAGGGGCGGAACCAGTCTACGAGCAGTACTTC
CDR3aa: CATSRGAEPVYEQYF

abundance: NA
v_gene: TRBV7-9
d_gene: NA
j_gene: TRBJ1-1
CDR3nt: TGTGCCAGCAGTTCCCAATCTAGGACTGAAGCTTTCTTT
CDR3aa: CASSSQSRTEAFF

abundance: once
v_gene: TRBV30
d_gene: TRBD2
j_gene: TRBJ2-7
CDR3nt: TGTGCCTGGAGTCCGGGACTAGCCGTCCACGAGCAGTACTTC
CDR3aa: CAWSPGLAVHEQYF

abundance: NA
v_gene: TRBV28
d_gene: NA
j_gene: TRBJ1-1
CDR3nt: TGTGCCAGCAGACCCGCCGCAGGTGGGAGGACTGAAGCTTTCTTT
CDR3aa: CASRPAAGGRTEAFF

abundance: NA
v_gene: TRBV6-6
d_gene: TRBD2
j_gene: TRBJ2-1
CDR3nt: TGTGCCAGCCGCCCCTCCGGGACTAGCAGTGAGCAGTTCTTC
CDR3aa: CASRPSGTSSEQFF

abundance: NA
v_gene: TRBV2
d_gene: TRBD2
j_gene: TRBJ2-7
CDR3nt: TGTGCCAGCAGTGAAGCGCTTCTAGGGACTAGTAGGCAGTACTTC
CDR3aa: CASSEALLGTSRQYF

abundance: NA
v_gene: TRBV6-6
d_gene: NA
j_gene: TRBJ2-5
CDR3nt: TGTGCCAGCAGTTACTCCACATGGGGGTCTCAAGAGACCCAGTACTTC
CDR3aa: CASSYSTWGSQETQYF

abundance: NA
v_gene: TRBV27
d_gene: TRBD2
j_gene: TRBJ2-7
CDR3nt: TGTGCCAGCAGTTTAGCGCTAGCGGCCTACGAGCAGTACTTC
CDR3aa: CASSLALAAYEQYF

abundance: NA
v_gene: TRBV9
d_gene: NA
j_gene: TRBJ2-7
CDR3nt: TGTGCCAGCAGTCCTGGACAAGGGTGGAGGGAGCAGTACTTC
CDR3aa: CASSPGQGWREQYF

abundance: NA
v_gene: TRBV7-3
d_gene: TRBD1
j_gene: TRBJ2-7
CDR3nt: TGTGCCAGCAGCCTGGAGACAGGGGGATACGAGCAGTACTTC
CDR3aa: CASSLETGGYEQYF

abundance: NA
v_gene: TRBV18
d_gene: NA
j_gene: TRBJ1-1
CDR3nt: TGTGCCAGCTCACCAATCGGCGGGAACACTGAAGCTTTCTTT
CDR3aa: CASSPIGGNTEAFF

abundance: NA
v_gene: TRBV6-6
d_gene: NA
j_gene: TRBJ2-2
CDR3nt: TGTGCCAGCAGTACCCAGGGAACCGGGGAGCTGTTTTTT
CDR3aa: CASSTQGTGELFF

abundance: NA
v_gene: TRBV19
d_gene: NA
j_gene: TRBJ2-1
CDR3nt: TGTGCCAGTAGTCCGACTAGTACCAGAGCCTACAATGAGCAGTTCTTC
CDR3aa: CASSPTSTRAYNEQFF

abundance: NA
v_gene: TRBV18
d_gene: TRBD1
j_gene: TRBJ2-1
CDR3nt: TGTGCCAGCTCTCCCGGGACAGGGGACGGGGATGAGCAGTTCTTC
CDR3aa: CASSPGTGDGDEQFF

abundance: NA
v_gene: TRBV10-3
d_gene: NA
j_gene: TRBJ2-5
CDR3nt: TGTGCCGCCGGGACGATTACGGAGACCCAGTACTTC
CDR3aa: CAAGTITETQYF

abundance: NA
v_gene: TRBV7-9
d_gene: TRBD1
j_gene: TRBJ1-2
CDR3nt: TGTGCCAGCAGCTCTACCCCGGGACAGGGGTACTATGGCTACACCTTC
CDR3aa: CASSSTPGQGYYGYTF

abundance: once
v_gene: TRBV4-1
d_gene: TRBD1
j_gene: TRBJ2-3
CDR3nt: TGCGCCAGCAGCCAAGCCGTTACAGGGGGAATGACAGATACGCAGTATTTT
CDR3aa: CASSQAVTGGMTDTQYF

abundance: NA
v_gene: TRBV6-5
d_gene: NA
j_gene: TRBJ2-7
CDR3nt: TGTGCCAGCAGTTACTCGATGTCGGACTCCTACGAGCAGTACTTC
CDR3aa: CASSYSMSDSYEQYF

abundance: NA
v_gene: TRBV6-5
d_gene: NA
j_gene: TRBJ2-1
CDR3nt: TGTGCCAGCAGTTACCAAAGTACAGCGGTTAATGAGCAGTTCTTC
CDR3aa: CASSYQSTAVNEQFF

abundance: NA
v_gene: TRBV2
d_gene: NA
j_gene: TRBJ1-6
CDR3nt: TGTGCCAGCGGACAGCGAGATTATAATTCACCCCTCCACTTT
CDR3aa: CASGQRDYNSPLHF

abundance: once
v_gene: TRBV2
d_gene: NA
j_gene: TRBJ2-2
CDR3nt: TGTGCCAGCAATGTTGGGACTGCCGGGGAGCTGTTTTTT
CDR3aa: CASNVGTAGELFF

abundance: NA
v_gene: TRBV21-1
d_gene: NA
j_gene: TRBJ1-4
CDR3nt: TGTGCCAGCAGCGCCCGGACGCATCGCGGCGTGACTAATGAAAAACTGTTTTTT
CDR3aa: CASSARTHRGVTNEKLFF

abundance: once
v_gene: TRBV28
d_gene: NA
j_gene: TRBJ1-1
CDR3nt: TGTGCCAGCGGCACCGGGACGACTGAAGCTTTCTTT
CDR3aa: CASGTGTTEAFF

abundance: NA
v_gene: TRBV28
d_gene: NA
j_gene: TRBJ2-7
CDR3nt: TGTGCCAGCAGTTCCCAACTCGTGCAGGGGCTTTTCTACGAGCAGTACTTC
CDR3aa: CASSSQLVQGLFYEQYF

abundance: NA
v_gene: TRBV6-5
d_gene: TRBD1
j_gene: TRBJ1-4
CDR3nt: TGTGCCAGCGGGACAGGCCCAACTAATGAAAAACTGTTTTTT
CDR3aa: CASGTGPTNEKLFF

abundance: once
v_gene: TRBV6-5
d_gene: TRBD2
j_gene: TRBJ2-7
CDR3nt: TGTGCCAGCAGGGAAAGTAGCGGGGCCCAGTACGAGCAGTACTTC
CDR3aa: CASRESSGAQYEQYF

abundance: NA
v_gene: TRBV29-1
d_gene: NA
j_gene: TRBJ1-4
CDR3nt: TGCAGCGTTGAAGATCTAAGGGAAAAACTGTTTTTT
CDR3aa: CSVEDLREKLFF

abundance: NA
v_gene: TRBV30
d_gene: NA
j_gene: TRBJ1-1
CDR3nt: TGTGCCTGGAGTTTCCAGGAGAACACTGAAGCTTTCTTT
CDR3aa: CAWSFQENTEAFF

abundance: NA
v_gene: TRBV27
d_gene: TRBD1
j_gene: TRBJ2-3
CDR3nt: TGTGCCAGCAGTCCCCGGGACAGGGGGCTGGCAGATACGCAGTATTTT
CDR3aa: CASSPRDRGLADTQYF

abundance: NA
v_gene: TRBV11-2
d_gene: NA
j_gene: TRBJ1-3
CDR3nt: TGTGCCAGCAGCTCCCGATCGGGGTCCGGAAACACCATATATTTT
CDR3aa: CASSSRSGSGNTIYF

abundance: NA
v_gene: TRBV11-2
d_gene: TRBD2
j_gene: TRBJ2-1
CDR3nt: TGTGCCAGCAGCCCAACGAGCGGGAGGGCCCCGGATGAGCAGTTCTTC
CDR3aa: CASSPTSGRAPDEQFF

abundance: few
v_gene: TRBV28
d_gene: NA
j_gene: TRBJ1-5
CDR3nt: TGTGCCAGCAGTTTATTCGTGGGCAATCAGCCCCAGCATTTT
CDR3aa: CASSLFVGNQPQHF

abundance: NA
v_gene: TRBV19
d_gene: TRBD1
j_gene: TRBJ2-2
CDR3nt: TGTGCCAGTACAACCGGGACAGACATTATCGGGGAGCTGTTTTTT
CDR3aa: CASTTGTDIIGELFF

abundance: NA
v_gene: TRBV19
d_gene: NA
j_gene: TRBJ1-3
CDR3nt: TGTGCCAGTAGGGACCGTCTAAGCTCTGGAAACACCATATATTTT
CDR3aa: CASRDRLSSGNTIYF

abundance: NA
v_gene: TRBV5-1
d_gene: TRBD2
j_gene: TRBJ2-7
CDR3nt: TGCGCCAGCAGCTTGGCGGGGGGGGCGATCCACGAGCAGTACTTC
CDR3aa: CASSLAGGAIHEQYF

abundance: NA
v_gene: TRBV20-1
d_gene: NA
j_gene: TRBJ2-7
CDR3nt: TGCAGTGCTATTAAGGGGCACGAGCAGTACTTC
CDR3aa: CSAIKGHEQYF

abundance: once
v_gene: TRBV7-9
d_gene: TRBD2
j_gene: TRBJ2-1
CDR3nt: TGTGCCAGCAGCTTGACTAGCGGGACGCCAAGCAATGAGCAGTTCTTC
CDR3aa: CASSLTSGTPSNEQFF

abundance: NA
v_gene: TRBV5-6
d_gene: NA
j_gene: TRBJ2-5
CDR3nt: TGTGCCAGCAGCCTGGCAGGAGAGACCCAGTACTTC
CDR3aa: CASSLAGETQYF

abundance: NA
v_gene: TRBV18
d_gene: NA
j_gene: TRBJ1-2
CDR3nt: TGTGCCAGCTCACCACCGGGGAACGGGGGCTACACCTTC
CDR3aa: CASSPPGNGGYTF

abundance: NA
v_gene: TRBV7-2
d_gene: NA
j_gene: TRBJ2-4
CDR3nt: TGTGCCAGCAGCTTACAACAGGCCAAAAACATTCAGTACTTC
CDR3aa: CASSLQQAKNIQYF

abundance: many
v_gene: TRBV6-6
d_gene: NA
j_gene: TRBJ1-1
CDR3nt: TGTGCCAGCATCCTTGGGGGTCACACTGAAGCTTTCTTT
CDR3aa: CASILGGHTEAFF

abundance: NA
v_gene: TRBV7-9
d_gene: NA
j_gene: TRBJ1-2
CDR3nt: TGTGCCAGCAGCTTGGTGGTTTCTCTAGCTAACTATGGCTACACCTTC
CDR3aa: CASSLVVSLANYGYTF

abundance: NA
v_gene: TRBV19
d_gene: NA
j_gene: TRBJ2-4
CDR3nt: TGTGCCAGTAGTATTAGAAGGGTAGACATTCAGTACTTC
CDR3aa: CASSIRRVDIQYF

abundance: NA
v_gene: TRBV27
d_gene: TRBD1
j_gene: TRBJ1-1
CDR3nt: TGTGCCAGCAGTTTATCGGGGACAGGCGACACTGAAGCTTTCTTT
CDR3aa: CASSLSGTGDTEAFF

abundance: NA
v_gene: TRBV28
d_gene: NA
j_gene: TRBJ1-1
CDR3nt: TGTGCCAGCAGTGGAGGGCGACAAGCTTTCTTT
CDR3aa: CASSGGRQAFF